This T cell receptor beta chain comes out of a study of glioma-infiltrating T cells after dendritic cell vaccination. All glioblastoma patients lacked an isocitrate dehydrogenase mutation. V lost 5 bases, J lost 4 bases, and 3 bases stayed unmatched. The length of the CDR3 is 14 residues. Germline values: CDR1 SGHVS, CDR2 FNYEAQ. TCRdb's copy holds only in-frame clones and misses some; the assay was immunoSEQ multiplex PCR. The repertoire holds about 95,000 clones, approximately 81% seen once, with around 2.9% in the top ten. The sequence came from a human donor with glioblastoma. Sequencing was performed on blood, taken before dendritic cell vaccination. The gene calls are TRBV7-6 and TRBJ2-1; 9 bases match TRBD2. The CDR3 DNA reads TGTGCCAGCAGCCTGACTAGCGGATACAATGAGCAGTTCTTC. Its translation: CASSLTSGYNEQFF.